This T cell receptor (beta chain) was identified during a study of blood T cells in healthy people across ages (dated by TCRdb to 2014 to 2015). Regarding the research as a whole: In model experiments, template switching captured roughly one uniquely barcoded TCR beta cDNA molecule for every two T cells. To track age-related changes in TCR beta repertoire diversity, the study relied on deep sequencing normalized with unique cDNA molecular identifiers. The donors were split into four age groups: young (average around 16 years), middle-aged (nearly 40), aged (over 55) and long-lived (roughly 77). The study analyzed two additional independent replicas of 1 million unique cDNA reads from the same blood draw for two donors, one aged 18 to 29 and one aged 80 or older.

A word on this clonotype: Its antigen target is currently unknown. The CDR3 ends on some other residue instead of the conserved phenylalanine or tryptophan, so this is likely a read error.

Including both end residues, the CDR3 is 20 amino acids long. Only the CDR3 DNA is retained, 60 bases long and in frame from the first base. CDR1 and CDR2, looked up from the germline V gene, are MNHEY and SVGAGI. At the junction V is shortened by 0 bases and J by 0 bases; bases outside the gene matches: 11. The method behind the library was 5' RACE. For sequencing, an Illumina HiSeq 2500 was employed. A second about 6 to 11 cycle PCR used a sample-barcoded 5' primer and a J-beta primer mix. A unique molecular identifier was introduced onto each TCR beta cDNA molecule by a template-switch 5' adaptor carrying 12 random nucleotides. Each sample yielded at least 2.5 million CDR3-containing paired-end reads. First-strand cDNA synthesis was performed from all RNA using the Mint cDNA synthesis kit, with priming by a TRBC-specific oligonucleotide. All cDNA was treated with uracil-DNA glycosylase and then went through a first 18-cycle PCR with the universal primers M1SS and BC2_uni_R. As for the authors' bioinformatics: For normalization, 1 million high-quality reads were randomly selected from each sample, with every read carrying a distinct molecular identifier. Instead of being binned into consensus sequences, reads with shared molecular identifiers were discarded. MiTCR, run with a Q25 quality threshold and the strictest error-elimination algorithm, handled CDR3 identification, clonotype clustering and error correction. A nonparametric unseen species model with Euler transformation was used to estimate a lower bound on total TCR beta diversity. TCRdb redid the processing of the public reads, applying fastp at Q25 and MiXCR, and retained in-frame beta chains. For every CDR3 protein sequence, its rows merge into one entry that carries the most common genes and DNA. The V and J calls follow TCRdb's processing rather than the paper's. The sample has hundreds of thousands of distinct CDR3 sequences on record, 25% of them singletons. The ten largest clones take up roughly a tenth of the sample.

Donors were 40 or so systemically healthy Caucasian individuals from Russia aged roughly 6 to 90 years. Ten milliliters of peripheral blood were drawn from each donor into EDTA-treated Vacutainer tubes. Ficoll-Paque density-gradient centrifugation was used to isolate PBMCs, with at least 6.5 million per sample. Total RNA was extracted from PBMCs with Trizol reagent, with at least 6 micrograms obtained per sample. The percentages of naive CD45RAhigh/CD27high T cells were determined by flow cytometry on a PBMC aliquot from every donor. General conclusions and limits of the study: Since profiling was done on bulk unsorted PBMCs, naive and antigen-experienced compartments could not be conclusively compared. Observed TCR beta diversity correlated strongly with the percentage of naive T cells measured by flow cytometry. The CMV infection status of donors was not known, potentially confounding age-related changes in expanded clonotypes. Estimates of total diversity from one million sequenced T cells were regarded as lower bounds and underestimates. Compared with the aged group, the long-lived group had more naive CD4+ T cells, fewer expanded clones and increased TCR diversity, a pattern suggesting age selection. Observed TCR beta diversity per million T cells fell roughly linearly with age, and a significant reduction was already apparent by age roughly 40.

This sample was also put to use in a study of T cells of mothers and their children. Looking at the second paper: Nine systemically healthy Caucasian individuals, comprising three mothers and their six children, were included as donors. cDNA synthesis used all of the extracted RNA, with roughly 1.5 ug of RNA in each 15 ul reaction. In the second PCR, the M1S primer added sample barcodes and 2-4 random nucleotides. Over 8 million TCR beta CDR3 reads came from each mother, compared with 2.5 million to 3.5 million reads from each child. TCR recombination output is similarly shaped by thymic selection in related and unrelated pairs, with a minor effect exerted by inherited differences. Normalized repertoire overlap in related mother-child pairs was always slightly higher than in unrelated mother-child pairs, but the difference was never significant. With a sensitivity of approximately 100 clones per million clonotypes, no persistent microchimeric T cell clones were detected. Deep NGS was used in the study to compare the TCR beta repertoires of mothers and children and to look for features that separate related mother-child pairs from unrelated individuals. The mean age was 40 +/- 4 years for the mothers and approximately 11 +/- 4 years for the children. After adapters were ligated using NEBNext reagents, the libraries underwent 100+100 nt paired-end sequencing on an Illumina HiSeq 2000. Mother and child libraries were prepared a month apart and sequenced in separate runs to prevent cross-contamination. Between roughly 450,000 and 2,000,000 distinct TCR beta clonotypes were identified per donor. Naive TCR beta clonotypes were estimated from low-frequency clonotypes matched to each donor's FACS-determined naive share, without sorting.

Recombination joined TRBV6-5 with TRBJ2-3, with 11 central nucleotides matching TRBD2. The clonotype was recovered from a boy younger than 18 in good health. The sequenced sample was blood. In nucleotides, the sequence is TGTGCCAGCAGTTACTCGACGCTGCGACTAGCGGGGAGGAGCACAGATACGCAGTATCTT. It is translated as CASSYSTLRLAGRSTDTQYL.